This T cell receptor beta chain was sequenced in a study of beta chain features in type 1 diabetes (dated by TCRdb to the late 2010s). Regarding the study in general: No differences in mean age, gender distribution, total cell number or subset yield were found between patients and healthy donors. In the study, TCRB repertoires of sorted circulating CD4+ T cell subsets from recently diagnosed type 1 diabetes patients were compared with those of matched healthy donors. Whereas all 28 donors provided naive and central memory subsets, regulatory and stem cell-like memory subsets were isolated from just 8 patients and roughly 8 healthy donors. A total of approximately 99,000,000 sorted cells were examined across all samples, and RNA yield correlated strongly with the number of cells per subset.

Each donor gave one peripheral blood draw, averaging about 100 mL, which was collected into heparinised tubes. Using a panel that included CD45RO, CCR7, CD25, CD127, CD95 and CD27, naive, central memory, regulatory and stem cell-like memory CD4+ T cells were sorted on a BD FACSAria II. Purity was above 95% for every sorted population. PBMCs were isolated right away by Lymphoprep density gradient centrifugation and were stained directly, without culture. Samples were stained and sorted in pairs, with one healthy donor and one patient per experiment, so that batch effects were minimized. Worth noting for this clone: Its target antigen remains unknown. Base qualities are not provided; no much larger clone lies one nucleotide away.

All of the isolated RNA was reverse transcribed with the High Capacity cDNA Reverse Transcription Kit, so expressed TCRB transcripts were sequenced. Deep immunoSEQ sequencing was performed on naive, central memory and regulatory T cell samples, with an average of around 3.5 million total reads per sample. After sorted cells were lysed in RLT buffer, RNA was extracted with DNase-treated RNeasy Micro or Mini kits, with the choice depending on cell number. Each cell subset was processed on its own to prevent cross-contamination, while patient and healthy donor samples were processed together. TCRB sequences were amplified from cDNA with the immunoSEQ multiplex PCR, producing 87-bp fragments spanning the CDR3 region. Sequencing of the amplicons was performed on the Illumina HiSeq platform. The study's own analysis went as follows. Synthetic template baselines were used to correct PCR bias computationally, reads within Hamming distance 2 were collapsed together, and singletons that could not be merged were discarded. Reads were aligned to IMGT to assign V, D and J genes, CDR3 length, and insertions or deletions at six rearrangement sites. Within each subset, clonotype counts were normalized to the number of sorted cells before true diversity and Gini coefficients were calculated with the tcR R package. Repertoire sharing was quantified using the overlap coefficient calculated on TCRB nucleotide sequences. TCRdb took this table from immuneACCESS and kept in-frame rearrangements with V and J called. Such tables lack part of the clones; where checked against another copy, unresolved V genes explain under half of the gap, and the rest is unexplained. The V and J calls and the clone size are those of that table, but D and trimming were determined from the DNA. The table for this sample lists 300,000 or so clones; around 9.3% of them were counted only once. The ten top clones hold approximately 1% of the sample.

General findings and caveats noted by the study authors: Shorter templates might be favored by PCR, yet because patient and control samples were amplified and corrected together, any such skew would affect both groups equally. HLA sub-analyses involved small numbers of individuals, so any influence of HLA type on TCRB rearrangement remained unresolved. Naive, central memory and regulatory TCRB repertoires appeared to be more alike among patients than among healthy donors. Because cDNA rather than genomic DNA was sequenced, highly expressing activated cells could have been over-represented, although no difference in activation and CD3 levels was found between groups. At VDJ recombination sites, patients with type 1 diabetes made fewer insertions and deleted more nucleotides, a pattern implying thymic rearrangement abnormalities. Type 1 diabetes patients showed a moderate but significant shortening of TCRB CDR3 length in all four CD4+ subsets.

CDR1 and CDR2 were assigned from the germline V gene as SGHRS and YFSETQ. The V end loses 1 base and the J end loses 6 bases, and a stretch of 14 bases separates them. Measured from the cysteine to the phenylalanine, the CDR3 is 16 residues long. Only CDR3 DNA remains: 48 bases, in frame from the first base. This clonotype was sampled from a young man with type 1 diabetes. This receptor chain uses TRBV5-1 and TRBJ1-6, and TRBD1 may be the D gene, going by 5 matching bases. Input material: central memory CD4+ T cells from blood. For the CDR3, the sequence is CASSLSSVQGNSPLHF. The DNA is TGCGCCAGCAGCTTGTCTAGCGTCCAGGGTAATTCACCCCTCCACTTT.